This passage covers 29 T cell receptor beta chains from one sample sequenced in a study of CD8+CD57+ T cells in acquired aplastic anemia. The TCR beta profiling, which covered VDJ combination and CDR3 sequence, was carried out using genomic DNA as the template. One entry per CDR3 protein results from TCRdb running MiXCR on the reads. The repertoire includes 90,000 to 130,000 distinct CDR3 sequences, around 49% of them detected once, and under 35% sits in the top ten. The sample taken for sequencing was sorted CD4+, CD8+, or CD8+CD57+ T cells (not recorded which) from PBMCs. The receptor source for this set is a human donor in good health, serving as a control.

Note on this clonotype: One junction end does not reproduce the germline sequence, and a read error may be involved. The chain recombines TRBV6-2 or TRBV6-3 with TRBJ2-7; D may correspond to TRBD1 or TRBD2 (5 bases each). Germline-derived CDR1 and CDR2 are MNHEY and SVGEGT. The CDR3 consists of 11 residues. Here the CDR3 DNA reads TGTGCCAGCAGTTACCGGGGCGAGCAGCACTTC. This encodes CASSYRGEQHF.

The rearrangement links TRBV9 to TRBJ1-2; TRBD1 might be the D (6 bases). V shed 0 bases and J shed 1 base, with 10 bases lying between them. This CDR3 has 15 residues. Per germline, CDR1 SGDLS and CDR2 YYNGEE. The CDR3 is CASSVEGTFNYGYTF. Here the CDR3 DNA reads TGTGCCAGCAGCGTAGAGGGGACATTTAACTATGGCTACACCTTC. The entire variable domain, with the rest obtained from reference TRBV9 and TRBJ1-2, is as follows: DSGVTQTPKHLITATGQRVTLRCSPRSGDLSVYWYQQSLDQGLQFLIQYYNGEERAKGNILERFSAQQFPDLHSELNLSSLELGDSALYFCASSVEGTFNYGYTFGSGTRLTVV.

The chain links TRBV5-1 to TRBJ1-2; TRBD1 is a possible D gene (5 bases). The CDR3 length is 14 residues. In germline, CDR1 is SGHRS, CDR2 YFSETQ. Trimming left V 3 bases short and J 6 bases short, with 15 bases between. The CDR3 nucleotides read TGCGCCAGCAGCTCGGGAGGCAGGGCCCATGGCTACACCTTC. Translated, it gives CASSSGGRAHGYTF. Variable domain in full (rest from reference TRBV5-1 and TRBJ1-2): KAGVTQTPRYLIKTRGQQVTLSCSPISGHRSVSWYQQTPGQGLQFLFEYFSETQRNKGNFPGRFSGRQFSNSRSEMNVSTLELGDSALYLCASSSGGRAHGYTFGSGTRLTVV.

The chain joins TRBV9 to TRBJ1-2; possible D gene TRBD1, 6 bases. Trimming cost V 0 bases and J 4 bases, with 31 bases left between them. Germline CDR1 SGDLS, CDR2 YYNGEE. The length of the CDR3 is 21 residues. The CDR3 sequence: CASSVVRFGCYREGSGYGYTF. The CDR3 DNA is TGTGCCAGCAGCGTAGTTCGTTTCGGATGCTACAGGGAGGGTTCGGGCTATGGCTACACCTTC.

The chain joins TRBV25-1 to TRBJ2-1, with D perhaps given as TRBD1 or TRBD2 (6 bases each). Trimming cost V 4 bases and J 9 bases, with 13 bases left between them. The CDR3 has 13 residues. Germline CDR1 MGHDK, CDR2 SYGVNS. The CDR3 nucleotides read TGTGCCAGCAGTGGGGGGGCCCCCGGTGAGCAGTTCTTC. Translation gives CASSGGAPGEQFF.

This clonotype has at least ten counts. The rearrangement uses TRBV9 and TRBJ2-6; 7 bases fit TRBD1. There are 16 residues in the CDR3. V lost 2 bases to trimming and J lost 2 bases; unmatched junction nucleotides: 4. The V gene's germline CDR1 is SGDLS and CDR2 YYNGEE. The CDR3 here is CASSVTQGAGANVLTF. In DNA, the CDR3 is TGTGCCAGCAGCGTCACTCAGGGGGCTGGGGCCAACGTCCTGACTTTC.

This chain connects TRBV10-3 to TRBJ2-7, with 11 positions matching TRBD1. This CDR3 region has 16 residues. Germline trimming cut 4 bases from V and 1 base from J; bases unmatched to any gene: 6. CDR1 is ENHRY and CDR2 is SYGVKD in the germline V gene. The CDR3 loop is CAISVGGTGGSYEQYF. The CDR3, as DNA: TGTGCCATCAGTGTCGGCGGGACAGGGGGATCCTACGAGCAGTACTTC.

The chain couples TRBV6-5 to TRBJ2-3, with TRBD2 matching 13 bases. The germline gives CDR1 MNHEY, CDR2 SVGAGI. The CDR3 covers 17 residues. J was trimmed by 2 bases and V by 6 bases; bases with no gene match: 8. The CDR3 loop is CASSRPTSGGATDTQYF. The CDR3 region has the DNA TGTGCCAGCAGCCGGCCCACTAGCGGGGGGGCCACAGATACGCAGTATTTT.

CDR3: CATSRSQGCHEQYF. The DNA for the CDR3 is TGTGCCACCAGCAGATCACAGGGATGCCACGAGCAGTACTTC. The V gene is TRBV15, the J gene TRBJ2-7; weak D call: TRBD1 (6 bases). This CDR3 contains 14 residues. The V end was cut by 2 bases, the J end by 5 bases, with 13 bases between. CDR1 and CDR2 (germline): LNHNV, YYDKDF (reference sequence).

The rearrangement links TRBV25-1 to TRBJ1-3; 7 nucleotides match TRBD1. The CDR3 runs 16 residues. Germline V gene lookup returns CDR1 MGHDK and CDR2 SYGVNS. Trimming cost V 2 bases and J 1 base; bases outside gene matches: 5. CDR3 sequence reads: CASSELGGNSGNTIYF. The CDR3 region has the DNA TGTGCCAGCAGTGAACTAGGGGGCAATTCTGGAAACACCATATATTTT.

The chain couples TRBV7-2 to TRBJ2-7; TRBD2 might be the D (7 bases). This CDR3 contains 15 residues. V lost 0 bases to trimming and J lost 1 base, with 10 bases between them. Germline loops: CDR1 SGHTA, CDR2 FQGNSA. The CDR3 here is CASSLAGGPSYEQYF. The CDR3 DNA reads TGTGCCAGCAGCTTAGCGGGGGGGCCTTCCTACGAGCAGTACTTC.

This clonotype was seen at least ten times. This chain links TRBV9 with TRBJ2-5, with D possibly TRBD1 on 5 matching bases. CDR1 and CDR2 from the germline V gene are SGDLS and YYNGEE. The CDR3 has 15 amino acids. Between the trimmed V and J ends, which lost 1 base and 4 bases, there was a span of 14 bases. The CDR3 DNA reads TGTGCCAGCAGCGTATCGCCAGGGAAGGGAGAGACCCAGTACTTC. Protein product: CASSVSPGKGETQYF. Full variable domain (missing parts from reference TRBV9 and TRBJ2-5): DSGVTQTPKHLITATGQRVTLRCSPRSGDLSVYWYQQSLDQGLQFLIQYYNGEERAKGNILERFSAQQFPDLHSELNLSSLELGDSALYFCASSVSPGKGETQYFGPGTRLLVL.

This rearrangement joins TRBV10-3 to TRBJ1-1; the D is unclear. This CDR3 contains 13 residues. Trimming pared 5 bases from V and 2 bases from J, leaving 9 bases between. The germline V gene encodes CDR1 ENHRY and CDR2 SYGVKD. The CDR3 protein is CAISQRDNTEAFF. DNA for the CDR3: TGTGCCATCAGTCAGCGGGATAACACTGAAGCTTTCTTT.

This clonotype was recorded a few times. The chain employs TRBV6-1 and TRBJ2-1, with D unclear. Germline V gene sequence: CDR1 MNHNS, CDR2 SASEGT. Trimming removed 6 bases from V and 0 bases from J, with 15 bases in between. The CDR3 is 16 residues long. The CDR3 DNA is TGTGCCAGCAGCCTCGGGTTGGGTGGCTCCTACAATGAGCAGTTCTTC. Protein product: CASSLGLGGSYNEQFF.

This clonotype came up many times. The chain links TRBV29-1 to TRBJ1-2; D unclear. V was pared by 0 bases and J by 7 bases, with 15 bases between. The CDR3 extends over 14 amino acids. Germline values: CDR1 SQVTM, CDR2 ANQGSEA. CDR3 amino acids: CSVEDKGRYIGYTF. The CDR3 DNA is TGCAGCGTTGAAGATAAAGGACGGTATATTGGCTACACCTTC.

This CDR3 reads CAIGKGVSNQPQHF. DNA of the CDR3: TGTGCCATTGGAAAGGGCGTTAGCAATCAGCCCCAGCATTTT. The chain has TRBV10-3 and TRBJ1-5; D not resolved. The CDR3 runs to 14 residues. Germline CDR1 and CDR2: ENHRY and SYGVKD. Trimming cost V 9 bases and J 0 bases, with 12 bases left between them.

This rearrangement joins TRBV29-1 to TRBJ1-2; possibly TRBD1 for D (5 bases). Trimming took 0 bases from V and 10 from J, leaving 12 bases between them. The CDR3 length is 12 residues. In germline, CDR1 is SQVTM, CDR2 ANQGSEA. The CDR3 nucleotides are TGCAGCGTTGAAGAGGGGGGTCTGGACTACACCTTC. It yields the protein CSVEEGGLDYTF. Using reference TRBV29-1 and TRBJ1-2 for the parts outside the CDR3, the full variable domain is SAVISQKPSRDICQRGTSLTIQCQVDSQVTMMFWYRQQPGQSLTLIATANQGSEATYESGFVIDKFPISRPNLTFSTLTVSNMSPEDSSIYLCSVEEGGLDYTFGSGTRLTVV.

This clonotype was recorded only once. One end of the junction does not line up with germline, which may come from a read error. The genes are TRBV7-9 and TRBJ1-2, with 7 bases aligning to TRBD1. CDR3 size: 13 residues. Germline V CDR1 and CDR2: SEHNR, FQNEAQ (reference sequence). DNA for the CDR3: TGTGTCAGCAGCTTTGGGACAGCAGCCGGCTACACCTTC. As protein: CVSSFGTAAGYTF.

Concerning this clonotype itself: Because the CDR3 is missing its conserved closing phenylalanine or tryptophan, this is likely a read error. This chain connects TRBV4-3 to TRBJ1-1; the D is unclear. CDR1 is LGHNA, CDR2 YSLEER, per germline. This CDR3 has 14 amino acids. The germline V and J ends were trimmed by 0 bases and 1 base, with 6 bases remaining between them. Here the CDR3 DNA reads TGCGCCAGCAGCCAAGATACGGGGAACACTGAAGCTTTCTCT. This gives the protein CASSQDTGNTEAFS.

The CDR3 is CASSSDPGQGFEETQYF. CDR3 nucleotide sequence: TGTGCCAGCAGTTCCGACCCGGGACAGGGGTTTGAGGAGACCCAGTACTTC. V is TRBV25-1 and J is TRBJ2-5; TRBD1 matches 10 bases. Per the germline V gene, CDR1 is MGHDK and CDR2 is SYGVNS. J gave up 5 bases and V 5 bases, and 14 bases lay outside the gene matches. This CDR3 has 17 amino acids.

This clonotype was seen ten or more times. Written as DNA, the CDR3 is TGTGCCACCAGCAGAGATCTCCAGGACGCCAGCTCCTACGAGCAGTACTTC. It translates to CATSRDLQDASSYEQYF. This chain links TRBV15 with TRBJ2-7, with D hard to call. Trimming left V 0 bases short and J 0 bases short, with 15 bases between. Germline V gives CDR1 LNHNV, CDR2 YYDKDF (reference sequence). The CDR3 has 17 residues.

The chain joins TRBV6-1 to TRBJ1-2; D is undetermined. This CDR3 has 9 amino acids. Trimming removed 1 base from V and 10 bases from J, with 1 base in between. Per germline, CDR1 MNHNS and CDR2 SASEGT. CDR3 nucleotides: TGTGCCAGCAGTGAAGACTACACCTTC. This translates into CASSEDYTF.

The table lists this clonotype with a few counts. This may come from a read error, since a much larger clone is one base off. CDR3 in amino acids: CAGSLAGGQPQHF. In DNA, the CDR3 is TGTGCCGGCAGCTTAGCAGGGGGTCAGCCCCAGCATTTT. This chain uses TRBV6-1 with TRBJ1-5; TRBD1 aligns across 7 bases. This CDR3 is 13 amino acids long. Per the germline V gene, CDR1 is MNHNS and CDR2 is SASEGT.

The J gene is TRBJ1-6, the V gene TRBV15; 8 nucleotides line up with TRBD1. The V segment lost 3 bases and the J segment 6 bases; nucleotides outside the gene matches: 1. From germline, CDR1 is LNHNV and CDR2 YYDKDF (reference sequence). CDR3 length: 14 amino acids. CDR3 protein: CATSRGQANSPLHF. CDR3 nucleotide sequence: TGTGCCACCAGCAGGGGACAGGCTAATTCACCCCTCCACTTT.

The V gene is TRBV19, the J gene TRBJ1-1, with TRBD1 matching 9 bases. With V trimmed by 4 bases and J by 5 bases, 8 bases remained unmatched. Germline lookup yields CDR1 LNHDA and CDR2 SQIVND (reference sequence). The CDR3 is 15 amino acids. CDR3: CASSNPQGAGTEAFF. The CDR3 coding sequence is TGTGCCAGTAGTAACCCACAGGGGGCTGGGACTGAAGCTTTCTTT. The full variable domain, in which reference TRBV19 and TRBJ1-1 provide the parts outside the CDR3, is DGGITQSPKYLFRKEGQNVTLSCEQNLNHDAMYWYRQDPGQGLRLIYYSQIVNDFQKGDIAEGYSVSREKKESFPLTVTSAQKNPTAFYLCASSNPQGAGTEAFFGQGTRLTVV.

In DNA form, the CDR3 reads TGTGCCAGTAGTATCTCGCCACTCTTCTCCTACGAGCAGTACTTC. Translation gives CASSISPLFSYEQYF. The chain couples TRBV19 to TRBJ2-7, with D hard to call. Trimming cost V 3 bases and J 0 bases, with 12 bases left between them. Germline CDR1 reads LNHDA; CDR2 reads SQIVND (reference sequence). This CDR3 has 15 residues.

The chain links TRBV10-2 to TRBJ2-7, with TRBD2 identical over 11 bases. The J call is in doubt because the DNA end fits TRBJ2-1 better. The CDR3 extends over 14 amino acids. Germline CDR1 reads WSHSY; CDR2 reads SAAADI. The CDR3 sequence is CASTTTSGNNEQFF. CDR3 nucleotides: TGCGCCAGCACTACGACTAGCGGGAACAATGAGCAGTTCTTC.

CDR3 nucleotides: TGCAGTGCTAGACCGTCGACCTCCTACGAGCAGTACTTC. Amino acid sequence: CSARPSTSYEQYF. The J gene is TRBJ2-7, the V gene TRBV20-1; D is uncertain. Germline V gives CDR1 DFQATT, CDR2 SNEGSKA (reference sequence). There are 13 residues in the CDR3. V lost 2 bases, J lost 0 bases, and 8 bases lay in between.

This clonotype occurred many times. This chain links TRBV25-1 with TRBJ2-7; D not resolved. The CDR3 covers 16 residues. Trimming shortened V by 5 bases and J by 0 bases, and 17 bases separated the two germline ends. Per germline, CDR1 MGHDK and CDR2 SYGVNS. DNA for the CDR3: TGTGCCAGCAGTTACCCGGGTGGCCAGGTCTCCTACGAGCAGTACTTC. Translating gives CASSYPGGQVSYEQYF.